This T cell receptor (beta chain) originates from a study of cytomegalovirus exposure and HLA in healthy donors. CDR3 size: 13 residues. CDR1 is SQVTM, CDR2 ANQGSEA, per germline. Trimming took off 4 bases at V and 5 bases at J, with 12 bases between the two ends. Amplification used 60 Vbeta primers and 13 Jbeta primers. Profiled with immunoSEQ multiplex PCR; TCRdb holds only in-frame clones, not every one. Of about 160,000 clones in the sample, around 82% are singletons; the top ten hold roughly 1%. The chain has TRBV29-1 and TRBJ1-3, with TRBD1 as a possible D gene (5 bases). The receptor was derived from a man aged 25 to 40 in good health and CMV-seronegative. Sequencing input: PBMCs. The CDR3 loop reads CSVVPGRRNTIYF. Written as DNA, the CDR3 is TGCAGCGTTGTTCCAGGGCGGAGAAACACCATATATTTT.